This is a list of T cell receptor beta chains from one sample in a study of cytomegalovirus exposure and HLA in healthy donors. Sequencing was performed with immunoSEQ multiplex PCR; in TCRdb, only in-frame clones are kept and a portion is missing. The sample shows about 130,000 clones, around two thirds of them seen only once. Sequencing used PBMCs. The origin of the receptors is a human donor in good health. CDR3s include the opening cysteine and the closing phenylalanine or tryptophan. A D gene is named only where the DNA matches it firmly. Size is omitted from some rows. Given values are once, few, many or a class for expanded clones.

v_gene	abundance	j_gene	d_gene	CDR3aa	CDR3nt
TRBV5-4	few	TRBJ2-1	TRBD2	CASSLAAKAGSNEQFF	TGTGCCAGCAGCTTGGCGGCTAAAGCGGGGTCCAATGAGCAGTTCTTC
TRBV19	NA	TRBJ2-1	NA	CASSSGGGYNEQFF	TGTGCCAGTAGTTCGGGTGGGGGGTACAACGAGCAGTTCTTC
TRBV28	NA	TRBJ1-2	NA	CASGLPRGYGYTF	TGTGCCAGCGGATTACCAAGGGGCTATGGCTACACCTTC
TRBV5-6	NA	TRBJ2-6	NA	CASSPQGLGGANVLTF	TGTGCCAGCAGCCCCCAGGGGCTGGGAGGGGCCAACGTCCTGACTTTC
TRBV7-2	NA	TRBJ1-2	NA	CASSLDQGVRGYTF	TGTGCCAGCAGCTTAGACCAGGGTGTGCGGGGCTACACCTTC
TRBV10-3	NA	TRBJ2-7	TRBD2	CANPPGEAGAAYEQYF	TGTGCCAACCCTCCGGGTGAAGCGGGGGCCGCCTACGAGCAGTACTTC
TRBV7-9	NA	TRBJ1-4	NA	CASSLVHSHNEKLFF	TGTGCCAGCAGCTTAGTTCACAGCCACAATGAAAAACTGTTTTTT
TRBV23-1	NA	TRBJ1-2	NA	CASSPHGDRGDYYGYTF	TGCGCCAGCAGTCCTCATGGGGATAGGGGCGATTACTATGGCTACACCTTC
TRBV6-5	NA	TRBJ2-1	TRBD2	CASRERGGNNEQFF	TGTGCCAGCAGGGAGCGGGGGGGAAACAATGAGCAGTTCTTC
TRBV25-1	NA	TRBJ1-1	NA	CASSDPERTEAFF	TGTGCCAGCAGTGACCCAGAACGCACTGAAGCTTTCTTT
TRBV9	NA	TRBJ2-2	TRBD2	CASSPRLAGGPSTGELFF	TGTGCCAGCAGCCCACGACTAGCGGGAGGGCCTTCCACCGGGGAGCTGTTTTTT
TRBV27	NA	TRBJ1-4	TRBD1	CASSIEFNRGSEKLFF	TGTGCCAGCAGCATAGAGTTTAACAGGGGTAGTGAAAAACTGTTTTTT
TRBV10-3	NA	TRBJ2-7	TRBD2	CAISAPPGTSGSYEQYF	TGTGCCATCAGTGCCCCCCCCGGGACTAGCGGCTCCTACGAGCAGTACTTC
TRBV5-6	NA	TRBJ2-7	NA	CASSLQGPTYEQYF	TGTGCCAGCAGCTTGCAGGGGCCAACCTACGAGCAGTACTTC
TRBV7-2	once	TRBJ2-2	TRBD2	CASRPSIGGSGAGELFF	TGTGCCAGCAGGCCCTCGATTGGCGGGAGTGGTGCCGGGGAGCTGTTTTTT
TRBV7-2	NA	TRBJ2-7	TRBD2	CASSLRTSGSGEGRNEQYF	TGTGCCAGCAGCTTACGGACTAGCGGGAGCGGGGAGGGAAGAAACGAGCAGTACTTC
TRBV2	few	TRBJ2-1	TRBD1	CASSPGGTGRNEQFF	TGTGCCAGCAGTCCCGGGGGGACAGGGCGAAATGAGCAGTTCTTC
TRBV9	NA	TRBJ2-3	TRBD2	CASSLRGTSGSLSDTQYF	TGTGCCAGCAGCCTTAGAGGGACTAGCGGGAGTTTGTCAGATACGCAGTATTTT
TRBV11-2	NA	TRBJ2-7	TRBD1	CASSLGGTGGEAYEQYF	TGTGCCAGCAGCTTAGGGGGAACAGGGGGCGAGGCCTACGAGCAGTACTTC
TRBV5-4	NA	TRBJ2-7	NA	CASSHRGISTYEQYF	TGTGCCAGCAGTCACCGGGGTATTTCAACCTACGAGCAGTACTTC
TRBV5-1	once	TRBJ2-3	TRBD2	CASSTSGGASADTQYF	TGCGCCAGCAGCACCTCGGGGGGGGCCTCGGCAGATACGCAGTATTTT
TRBV6-5	NA	TRBJ2-1	TRBD2	CASSSTWGGYYNEQFF	TGTGCCAGCAGTTCTACCTGGGGGGGTTACTACAATGAGCAGTTCTTC
TRBV2	few	TRBJ2-7	TRBD2	CASIAGVDEQYF	TGTGCCAGCATTGCGGGAGTGGACGAGCAGTACTTC
TRBV29-1	few	TRBJ1-4	TRBD1	CSANGDRGSNEKLFF	TGCAGCGCAAATGGGGACAGGGGTTCCAATGAAAAACTGTTTTTT
TRBV15	NA	TRBJ2-7	TRBD1	CATSGPGQGSYEQYF	TGTGCCACCAGCGGACCGGGACAGGGGTCCTACGAGCAGTACTTC
TRBV9	NA	TRBJ1-2	NA	CASSVGGYYGYTF	TGTGCCAGCAGCGTAGGAGGGTACTATGGCTACACCTTC
TRBV18	NA	TRBJ1-1	TRBD1	CASSPPTGVGTEAFF	TGTGCCAGCTCACCACCTACAGGGGTGGGCACTGAAGCTTTCTTT
TRBV7-2	few	TRBJ1-5	NA	CASSEVQGTQPQHF	TGTGCCAGCAGCGAGGTGCAGGGAACTCAGCCCCAGCATTTT
TRBV4-1	NA	TRBJ1-4	TRBD1	CASSQGGGREKLFF	TGCGCCAGCAGCCAAGGAGGGGGCCGAGAAAAACTGTTTTTT
TRBV5-4	NA	TRBJ2-3	NA	CASSFPGVSADTQYF	TGTGCCAGCAGCTTCCCGGGAGTAAGTGCAGATACGCAGTATTTT